This T cell receptor beta chain was documented in a study of early T cells in non-severe SARS-CoV-2 infection. Looking at the study overall: Unpaired chains resulted from sequencing bulk RNA of unsorted whole blood.

Whole-study results and caveats: The study's VDJdb matching favored anti-spike CD8 responses and missed private and CD4 specificities.

This CDR3 has 15 amino acids. Unmatched junction bases numbered 6, after V lost 5 bases and J lost 0 bases. This clonotype has a count of ten or more. Antigen: not known. Unique molecular identifiers were attached to individual cDNA molecules. TCRdb independently ran MiXCR on the 5' RACE reads; one entry per CDR3 protein. The table lists 25,000 to 35,000 distinct CDR3 sequences, 2.9% of them singletons. The genes are TRBV12-3 or TRBV12-4 and TRBJ1-1; TRBD1 matches 7 bases. The receptor comes from an adult who was a healthcare worker with PCR-confirmed SARS-CoV-2 infection or an uninfected control (not recorded which). Sample: whole blood. The CDR3 coding sequence is TGTGCCAGCAGTCCATCGACAGGGTTGAACACTGAAGCTTTCTTT. It codes for CASSPSTGLNTEAFF.